Presented here are 4 T cell receptor beta chains from one specimen sequenced in a study of molecular identifiers for immune sequencing clone quantification. TCRdb reanalysed the PCR reads using MiXCR and keeps one entry per CDR3 protein. The data hold hundreds of thousands of distinct CDR3 sequences, with 25% observed a single time. Sequencing was done on a sample of naive CD8+ T cells from blood, with Jurkat cell RNA spiked in. Documented subset: FACS-sorted CD8+CD4-CCR7+CD45RA+ naive T cells. The receptor source for this set is a human donor in good health. Some libraries in this study had Jurkat cell RNA spiked in.

This clonotype was recorded many times. V and J are TRBV4-3 and TRBJ2-7, with 10 bases fitting TRBD2. The CDR3 contains 14 residues. The trim removed 1 base at V and 6 bases at J, leaving 3 bases unmatched. CDR1 and CDR2 (germline): LGHNA, YSLEER. CDR3 DNA: TGCGCCAGCAGCCAAGGGACTAGCGGAGGCGAGCAGTACTTC. Translation: CASSQGTSGGEQYF.

There are many counts of this clonotype. This chain connects TRBV10-3 to TRBJ1-1, with unresolved D. V was clipped by 0 bases and J by 4 bases, with 15 bases between them. CDR1 and CDR2 (germline): ENHRY, SYGVKD. The length of the CDR3 is 16 residues. Here the CDR3 DNA reads TGTGCCATCAGTGAGTCGGGAGCGACCTATGTCACTGAAGCTTTCTTT. Translation: CAISESGATYVTEAFF.

This clonotype has just a few counts. The chain is built from TRBV7-9 and TRBJ2-1; the match to TRBD2 covers 9 bases. The V gene's germline CDR1 is SEHNR and CDR2 FQNEAQ (reference sequence). The junction had 4 bases not matched to a gene; V was cut back by 2 bases and J by 2 bases. This CDR3 is built from 16 residues. The CDR3, as DNA: TGTGCCAGCAGCTTAACGACTAGCGGCGCCTACAATGAGCAGTTCTTC. It is translated as CASSLTTSGAYNEQFF. Looking up the rest from reference TRBV7-9 and TRBJ2-1 gives the full variable domain: DTGVSQNPRHKITKRGQNVTFRCDPISEHNRLYWYRQTLGQGPEFLTYFQNEAQLEKSRLLSDRFSAERPKGSFSTLEIQRTEQGDSAMYLCASSLTTSGAYNEQFFGPGTRLTVL.

In this sample, this clonotype turned up a few times. The chain recombines TRBV4-2 with TRBJ2-1; no reliable D call. Looked up from germline, CDR1 is LGHNA and CDR2 is YNFKEQ. The CDR3 has 15 residues. The V gene lost 4 bases and the J gene lost 1 base, with 11 bases spanning the gap. This CDR3 is CASSRLVSSYNEQFF. The CDR3 DNA follows: TGTGCCAGCAGCCGGTTAGTAAGTTCCTACAATGAGCAGTTCTTC.